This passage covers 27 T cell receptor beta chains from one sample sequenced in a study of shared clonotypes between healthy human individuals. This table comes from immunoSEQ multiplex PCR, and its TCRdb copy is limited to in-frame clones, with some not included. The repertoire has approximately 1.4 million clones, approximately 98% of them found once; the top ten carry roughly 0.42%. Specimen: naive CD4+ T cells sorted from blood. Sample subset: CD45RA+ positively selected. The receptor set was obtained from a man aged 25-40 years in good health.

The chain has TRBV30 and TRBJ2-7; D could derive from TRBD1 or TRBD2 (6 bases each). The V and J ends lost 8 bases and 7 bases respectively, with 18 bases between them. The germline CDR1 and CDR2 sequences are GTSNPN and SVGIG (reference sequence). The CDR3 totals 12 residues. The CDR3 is CAGGTLMGEQYF. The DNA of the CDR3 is TGTGCCGGGGGGACACTGATGGGTGAGCAGTACTTC.

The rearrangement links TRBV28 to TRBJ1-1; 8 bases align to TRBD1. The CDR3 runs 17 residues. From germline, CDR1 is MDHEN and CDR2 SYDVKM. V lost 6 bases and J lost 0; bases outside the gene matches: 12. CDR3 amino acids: CASRSHRGDDLNTEAFF. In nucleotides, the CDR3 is TGTGCCAGCAGGAGCCACAGGGGGGATGATCTGAACACTGAAGCTTTCTTT.

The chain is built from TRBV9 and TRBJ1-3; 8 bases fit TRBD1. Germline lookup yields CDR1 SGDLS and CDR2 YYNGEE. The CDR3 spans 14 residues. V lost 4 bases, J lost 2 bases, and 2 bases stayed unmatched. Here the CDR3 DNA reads TGTGCCAGCAGCACACAGGGGGCTGGAAACACCATATATTTT. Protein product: CASSTQGAGNTIYF.

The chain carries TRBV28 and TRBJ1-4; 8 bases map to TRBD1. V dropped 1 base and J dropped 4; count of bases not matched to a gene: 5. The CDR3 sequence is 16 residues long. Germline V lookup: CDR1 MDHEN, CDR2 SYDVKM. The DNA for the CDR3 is TGTGCCAGCAGTTTATTCAGGGGGCTGGGTAATGAAAAACTGTTTTTT. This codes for CASSLFRGLGNEKLFF. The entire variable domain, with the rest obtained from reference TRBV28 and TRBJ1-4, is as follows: DVKVTQSSRYLVKRTGEKVFLECVQDMDHENMFWYRQDPGLGLRLIYFSYDVKMKEKGDIPEGYSVSREKKERFSLILESASTNQTSMYLCASSLFRGLGNEKLFFGSGTQLSVL.

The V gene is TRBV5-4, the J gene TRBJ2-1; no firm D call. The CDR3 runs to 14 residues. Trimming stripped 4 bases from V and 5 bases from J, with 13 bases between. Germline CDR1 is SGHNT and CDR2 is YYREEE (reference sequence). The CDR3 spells CASSLDGPNNEQFF. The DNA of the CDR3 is TGTGCCAGCAGCCTGGACGGACCTAACAATGAGCAGTTCTTC.

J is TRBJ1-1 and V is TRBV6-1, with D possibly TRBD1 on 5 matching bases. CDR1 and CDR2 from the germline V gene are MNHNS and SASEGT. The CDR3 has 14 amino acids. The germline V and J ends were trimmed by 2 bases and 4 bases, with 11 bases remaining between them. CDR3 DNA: TGTGCCAGCAGTGAATCAGGGCACGGCACTGAAGCTTTCTTT. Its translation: CASSESGHGTEAFF.

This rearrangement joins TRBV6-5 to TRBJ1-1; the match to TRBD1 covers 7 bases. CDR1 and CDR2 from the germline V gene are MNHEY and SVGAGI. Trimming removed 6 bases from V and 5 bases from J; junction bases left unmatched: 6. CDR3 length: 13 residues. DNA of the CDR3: TGTGCCAGCAGATCGACAGGGTCAACTGAAGCTTTCTTT. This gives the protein CASRSTGSTEAFF.

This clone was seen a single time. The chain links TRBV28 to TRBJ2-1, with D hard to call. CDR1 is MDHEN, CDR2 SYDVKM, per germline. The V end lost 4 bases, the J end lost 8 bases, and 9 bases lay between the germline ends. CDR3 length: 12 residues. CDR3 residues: CASSSLLHEQFF. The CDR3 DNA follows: TGTGCCAGCAGTTCCTTGTTGCATGAGCAGTTCTTC.

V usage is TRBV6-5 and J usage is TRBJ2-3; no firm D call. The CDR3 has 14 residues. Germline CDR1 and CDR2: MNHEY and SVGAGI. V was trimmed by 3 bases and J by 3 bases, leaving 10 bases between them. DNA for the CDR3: TGTGCCAGCAGTTATCGGGCTAGTACAGATACGCAGTATTTT. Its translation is CASSYRASTDTQYF.

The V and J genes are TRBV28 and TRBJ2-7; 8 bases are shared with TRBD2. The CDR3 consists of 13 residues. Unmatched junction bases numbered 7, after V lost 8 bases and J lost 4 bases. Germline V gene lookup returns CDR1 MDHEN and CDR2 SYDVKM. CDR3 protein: CASWAGGEYEQYF. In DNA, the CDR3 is TGTGCCAGCTGGGCCGGGGGGGAGTACGAGCAGTACTTC.

The CDR3 sequence: CASSPYRGQGYGYTF. In DNA, the CDR3 is TGTGCCAGCAGTCCCTACAGGGGGCAGGGCTATGGCTACACCTTC. V usage is TRBV28 and J usage is TRBJ1-2; 9 bases align to TRBD1. Trimming at V came to 5 bases and at J to 4 bases, leaving 8 bases not matched to a gene. CDR1 and CDR2 from the germline V gene are MDHEN and SYDVKM. There are 15 residues in the CDR3.

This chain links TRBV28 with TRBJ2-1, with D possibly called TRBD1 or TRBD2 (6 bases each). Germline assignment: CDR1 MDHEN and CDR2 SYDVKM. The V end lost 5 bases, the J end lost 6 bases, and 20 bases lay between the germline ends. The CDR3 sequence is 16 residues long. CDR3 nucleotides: TGTGCCAGCAGTGCGAGGGGGGCACCACCTTCCAATGAGCAGTTCTTC. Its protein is CASSARGAPPSNEQFF.

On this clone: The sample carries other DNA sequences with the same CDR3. The CDR3 bases are TGTGCCAGCAGCGTAGGTATCGGCGGCTCCTACGAGCAGTACTTC. Residues: CASSVGIGGSYEQYF. The chain combines TRBV9 with TRBJ2-7, with D unresolved. The CDR3 totals 15 residues. The V and J ends lost 0 bases and 0 bases respectively, with 10 bases between them. Germline CDR1 is SGDLS and CDR2 is YYNGEE.

The CDR3 DNA reads as TGTGCCAGCAGTAAACAGGGAGAAGGCTACACCTTC. Protein product: CASSKQGEGYTF. The chain is built from TRBV6-4 and TRBJ1-2; possibly TRBD1 for D (6 bases). Trimming removed 5 bases at V and 8 bases at J, with 12 bases between. The CDR3 totals 12 residues. The germline gives CDR1 MRHNA, CDR2 SNTAGT.

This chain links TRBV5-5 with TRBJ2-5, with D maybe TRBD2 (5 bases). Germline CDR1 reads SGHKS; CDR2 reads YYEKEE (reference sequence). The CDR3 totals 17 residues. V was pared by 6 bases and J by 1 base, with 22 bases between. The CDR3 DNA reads TGTGCCAGCATCCGATTGGGGTCGGTCGGGATCCAAGAGACCCAGTACTTC. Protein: CASIRLGSVGIQETQYF.

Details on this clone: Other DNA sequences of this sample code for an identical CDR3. The CDR3 DNA reads TGTGCCAGCAGCTTGGGTGGAAGCTCCTACGAGCAGTACTTC. Its translation: CASSLGGSSYEQYF. The chain recombines TRBV5-4 with TRBJ2-7; no definite D call. The CDR3 length is 14 residues. The V gene's germline CDR1 is SGHNT and CDR2 YYREEE (reference sequence). The V end was cut by 0 bases, the J end by 0 bases, with 7 bases between. Filled out from reference TRBV5-4 and TRBJ2-7, the complete variable domain reads ETGVTQSPTHLIKTRGQQVTLRCSSQSGHNTVSWYQQALGQGPQFIFQYYREEENGRGNFPPRFSGLQFPNYSSELNVNALELDDSALYLCASSLGGSSYEQYFGPGTRLTVT.

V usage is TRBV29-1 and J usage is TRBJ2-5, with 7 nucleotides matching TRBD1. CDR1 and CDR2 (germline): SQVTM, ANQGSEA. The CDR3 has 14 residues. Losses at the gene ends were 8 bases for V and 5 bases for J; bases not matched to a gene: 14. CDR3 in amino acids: CSMVNTGETETQYF. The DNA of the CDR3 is TGCAGCATGGTCAATACAGGGGAGACGGAGACCCAGTACTTC.

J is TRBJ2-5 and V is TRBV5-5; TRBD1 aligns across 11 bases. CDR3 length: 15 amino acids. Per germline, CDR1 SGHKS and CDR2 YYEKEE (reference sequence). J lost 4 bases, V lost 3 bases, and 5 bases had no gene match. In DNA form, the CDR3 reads TGTGCCAGCAGCTCGGACAGGGGGCTGGGAGAGACCCAGTACTTC. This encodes CASSSDRGLGETQYF.

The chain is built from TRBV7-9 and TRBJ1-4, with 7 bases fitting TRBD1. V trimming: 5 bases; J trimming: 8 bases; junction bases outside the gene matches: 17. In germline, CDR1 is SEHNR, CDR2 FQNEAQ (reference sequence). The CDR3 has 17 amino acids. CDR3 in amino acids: CASSPQRVDRVLEKLFF. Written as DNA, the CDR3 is TGTGCCAGCAGCCCCCAACGGGTCGACAGGGTTCTGGAAAAACTGTTTTTT.

CDR3 protein: CASSFTGSEQFF. CDR3 DNA sequence: TGTGCCAGCTCATTCACAGGGAGCGAGCAGTTCTTC. J is TRBJ2-1 and V is TRBV18, with a possible D match to TRBD1 (6 bases). From germline, CDR1 is KGHSH and CDR2 LQKENI. CDR3 size: 12 residues. V dropped 5 bases and J dropped 10 bases, with 12 bases sitting between them.

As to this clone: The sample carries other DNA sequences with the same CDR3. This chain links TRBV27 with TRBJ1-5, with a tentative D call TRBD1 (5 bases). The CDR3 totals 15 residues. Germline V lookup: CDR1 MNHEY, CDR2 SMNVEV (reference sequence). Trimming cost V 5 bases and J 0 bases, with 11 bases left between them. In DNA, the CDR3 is TGTGCCAGCAGTCCGGGACGAAATAGCAATCAGCCCCAGCATTTT. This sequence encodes CASSPGRNSNQPQHF.

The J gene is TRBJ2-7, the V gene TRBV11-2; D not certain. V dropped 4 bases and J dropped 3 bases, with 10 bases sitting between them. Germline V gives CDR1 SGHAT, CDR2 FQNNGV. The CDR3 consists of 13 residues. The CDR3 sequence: CASSSPTLYEQYF. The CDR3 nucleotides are TGTGCCAGCAGCTCCCCTACTCTCTACGAGCAGTACTTC.

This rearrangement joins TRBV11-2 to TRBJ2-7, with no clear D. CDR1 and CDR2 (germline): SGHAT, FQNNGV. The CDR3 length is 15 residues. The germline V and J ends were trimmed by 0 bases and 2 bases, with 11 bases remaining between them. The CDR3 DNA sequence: TGTGCCAGCAGCTTAGACTCAACAGATACCTACGAGCAGTACTTC. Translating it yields CASSLDSTDTYEQYF.

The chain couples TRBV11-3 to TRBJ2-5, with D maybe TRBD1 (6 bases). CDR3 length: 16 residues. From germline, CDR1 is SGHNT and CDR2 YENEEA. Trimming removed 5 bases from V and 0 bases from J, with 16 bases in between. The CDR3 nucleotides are TGTGCCAGCAGCCCCGGGACACCGGGACACCAAGAGACCCAGTACTTC. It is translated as CASSPGTPGHQETQYF.

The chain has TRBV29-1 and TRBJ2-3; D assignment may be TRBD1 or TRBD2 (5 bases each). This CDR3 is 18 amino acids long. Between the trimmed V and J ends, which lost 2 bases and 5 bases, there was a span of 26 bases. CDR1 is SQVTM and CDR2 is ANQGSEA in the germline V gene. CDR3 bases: TGCAGCGTTGAAAGCTCCTTGAGTCCGGGGACGGCGGTAGATACGCAGTATTTT. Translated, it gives CSVESSLSPGTAVDTQYF.

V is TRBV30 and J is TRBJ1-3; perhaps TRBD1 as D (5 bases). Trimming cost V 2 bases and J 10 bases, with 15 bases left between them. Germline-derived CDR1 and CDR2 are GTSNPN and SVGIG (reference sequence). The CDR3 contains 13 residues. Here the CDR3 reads CAWSPGPFTTIYF. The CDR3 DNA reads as TGTGCCTGGAGTCCAGGGCCTTTTACTACCATATATTTT.

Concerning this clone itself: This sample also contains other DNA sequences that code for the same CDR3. The CDR3 DNA reads TGTGCCAGCAGTCGGGACAGGGGAGACGAGCAGTACTTC. The encoded protein is CASSRDRGDEQYF. The chain combines TRBV6-5 with TRBJ2-7; 10 bases match TRBD1. The ends lost 5 bases at V and 5 bases at J; junction bases unmatched: 3. CDR1 and CDR2 (germline): MNHEY, SVGAGI. The CDR3 totals 13 residues.